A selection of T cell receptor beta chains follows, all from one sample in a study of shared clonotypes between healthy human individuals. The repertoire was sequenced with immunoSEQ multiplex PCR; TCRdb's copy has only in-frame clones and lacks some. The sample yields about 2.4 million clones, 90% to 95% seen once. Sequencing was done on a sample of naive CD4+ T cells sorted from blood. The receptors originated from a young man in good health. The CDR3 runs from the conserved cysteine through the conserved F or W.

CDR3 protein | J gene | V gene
CASSQDRDSSPLHF | TRBJ1-6 | TRBV14
CSVESGQGNSYGYTF | TRBJ1-2 | TRBV29-1
CASRLGAGGGYGYTF | TRBJ1-2 | TRBV19
CAWSRPNTEAFF | TRBJ1-1 | TRBV30
CASSLQTGLHQPQHF | TRBJ1-5 | TRBV7-2
CAWSGNRLNSPLHF | TRBJ1-6 | TRBV30
CASSRLQGRMFSGANVLTF | TRBJ2-6 | TRBV27
CASSSGQGSTEAFF | TRBJ1-1 | TRBV18
CASSSRPHRGADNSPLHF | TRBJ1-6 | TRBV27
CASSLTFANNNEGRRETQYF | TRBJ2-5 | TRBV5-1
CASKTQLASTDTQYF | TRBJ2-3 | TRBV27
CSVAVEKGSPLHF | TRBJ1-6 | TRBV29-1
CASSLALGSNQPQHF | TRBJ1-5 | TRBV7-2
CASSFLADNEQFF | TRBJ2-1 | TRBV7-2
CASSIGTGSNNEQFF | TRBJ2-1 | TRBV19
CASSPGLAGGRKYDTQYF | TRBJ2-3 | TRBV11-3
CASSPGTGEKLFF | TRBJ1-4 | TRBV18
CASSKSGPSTDTQYF | TRBJ2-3 | TRBV7-9
CAINENPTVNTEAFF | TRBJ1-1 | TRBV10-3
CASSLSGLYGYTF | TRBJ1-2 | TRBV28
CASSLEGGSSSYNSPLHF | TRBJ1-6 | TRBV5-1
CASSIQTGRLAGELFF | TRBJ2-2 | TRBV19
CSVEESNYGYTF | TRBJ1-2 | TRBV29-1
CASSPRTSTNYGYTF | TRBJ1-2 | TRBV18
CASSSRHGAGDNNEQFF | TRBJ2-1 | TRBV11-2
CASSLARYYGYTF | TRBJ1-2 | TRBV11-2
CAIRAHGDSGNTIYF | TRBJ1-3 | TRBV10-3
CASSLQGSGELFF | TRBJ2-2 | TRBV6-1
CASSQGTGASPLHF | TRBJ1-6 | TRBV5-1
CSVVDVRDTEAFF | TRBJ1-1 | TRBV29-1
CASSLGTKETQYF | TRBJ2-5 | TRBV7-2
CASKVYNEQFF | TRBJ2-1 | TRBV25-1
CATSRGGVANEKLFF | TRBJ1-4 | TRBV15
CASSVQGLGTDTQYF | TRBJ2-3 | TRBV7-2
CASSAGPSGGNSYNEQFF | TRBJ2-1 | TRBV9
CASSLWGRAGGGTQYF | TRBJ2-5 | TRBV27
CASSPRTGRLDNTDTQYF | TRBJ2-3 | TRBV5-4
CASMRQKNIQYF | TRBJ2-4 | TRBV6-1
CASSGKGLTGELFF | TRBJ2-2 | TRBV25-1
CASSLDRGSYNEQFF | TRBJ2-1 | TRBV5-4
CASSPQGNTEAFF | TRBJ1-1 | TRBV7-9